The rows below give T cell receptor beta chains drawn from one sample of a study of identical twins. Each CDR3 protein gets one entry after TCRdb re-called the 5' RACE reads with MiXCR. The table includes 400,000 to 500,000 distinct CDR3 sequences, 14% detected once. This same sample was also part of a study on yellow fever vaccine responses in identical twins.

Sequences were obtained from CD4+ T cells sorted from blood. Source of these receptors: a woman aged 18 to 35 in good health. CDR3s leave out the opening cysteine and the closing phenylalanine or tryptophan. The order of the fields is V gene, J gene, CDR3 protein.

TRBV5-1,TRBJ1-4,ASSQTPDRGKLF
TRBV11-2,TRBJ2-2,ASYTSRTGELF
TRBV7-9,TRBJ2-7,ASRESGTGDYEQY
TRBV4-2,TRBJ2-3,ASSQASGATDTQY
TRBV2,TRBJ1-4,ASSDQGENGEKLF
TRBV29-1,TRBJ1-5,SVGPGGDQPQH
TRBV5-6,TRBJ2-3,ASSLGMPDTQY
TRBV28,TRBJ2-3,ASSGPGLGADTQY
TRBV6-6,TRBJ1-1,ASSQRGNTEAF
TRBV7-3,TRBJ2-5,ASSLTAQETQY
TRBV20-1,TRBJ2-6,SARGVSGANVLT
TRBV5-4,TRBJ2-1,ASSLGTSGTYNEQF
TRBV19,TRBJ1-2,ASSNRQANYGYT
TRBV15,TRBJ2-1,ATSSLAGGYNEQF
TRBV7-9,TRBJ2-7,ASSSTAPDRGANEQY
TRBV7-2,TRBJ2-3,ASSPEGGLAADTQY
TRBV3-1,TRBJ1-4,ASSQGRSTNEKLF
TRBV3-1,TRBJ2-7,ASSQDMLRSYEQY